This record looks at one T cell receptor beta chain sequence and its context. This specimen belongs to a study of T-cell reconstitution after alpha-beta-depleted transplantation in children. CDR1 is SGHKS and CDR2 is YYEKEE in the germline V gene (reference sequence). V was shortened by 3 bases and J by 9 bases, with 7 bases between the two germline ends. The CDR3 loop spans 11 amino acids. Using unique molecular identifiers, the investigators prepared the TCRbeta library. MiXCR, applied by TCRdb to the PCR reads, yields one record per CDR3 protein. This sample has some 490,000 distinct CDR3 sequences; approximately 12% occur once, and the top ten carry about 5%.

This TCR came from a human donor who donated a stem cell graft to a child with combined immunodeficiency. The sequencing here drew on PBMCs from the stem cell graft donor, taken from the stem cell graft. The chain combines TRBV5-5 with TRBJ2-1; D gene ambiguous. The CDR3, as DNA: TGTGCCAGCAGCTCCTCGGTTGAGCAGTTCTTC. Its translation: CASSSSVEQFF.